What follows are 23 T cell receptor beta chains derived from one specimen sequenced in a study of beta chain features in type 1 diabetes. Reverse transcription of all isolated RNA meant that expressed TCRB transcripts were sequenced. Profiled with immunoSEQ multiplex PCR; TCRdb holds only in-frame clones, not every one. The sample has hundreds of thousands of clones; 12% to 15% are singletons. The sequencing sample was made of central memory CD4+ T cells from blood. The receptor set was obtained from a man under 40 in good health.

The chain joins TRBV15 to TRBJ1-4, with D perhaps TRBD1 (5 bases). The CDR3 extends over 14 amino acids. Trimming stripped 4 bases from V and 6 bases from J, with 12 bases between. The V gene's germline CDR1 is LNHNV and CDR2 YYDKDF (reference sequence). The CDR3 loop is CATSNGGTDEKLFF. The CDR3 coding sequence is TGTGCCACCAGCAATGGGGGTACGGATGAAAAACTGTTTTTT. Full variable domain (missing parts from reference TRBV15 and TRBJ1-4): DAMVIQNPRYQVTQFGKPVTLSCSQTLNHNVMYWYQQKSSQAPKLLFHYYDKDFNNEADTPDNFQSRRPNTSFCFLDIRSPGLGDTAMYLCATSNGGTDEKLFFGSGTQLSVL.

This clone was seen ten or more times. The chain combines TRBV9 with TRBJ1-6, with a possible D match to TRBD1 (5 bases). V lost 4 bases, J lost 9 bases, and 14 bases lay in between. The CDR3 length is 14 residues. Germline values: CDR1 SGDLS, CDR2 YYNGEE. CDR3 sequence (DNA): TGTGCCAGCAGCCTAAGGAGGGGTAGTTCACCCCTCCACTTT. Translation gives CASSLRRGSSPLHF.

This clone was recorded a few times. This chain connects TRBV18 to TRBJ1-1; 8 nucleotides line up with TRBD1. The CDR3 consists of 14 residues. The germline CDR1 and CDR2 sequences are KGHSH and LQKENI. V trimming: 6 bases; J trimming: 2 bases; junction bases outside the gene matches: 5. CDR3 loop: CASSRGQGNTEAFF. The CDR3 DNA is TGTGCCAGCTCCCGAGGACAGGGAAACACTGAAGCTTTCTTT.

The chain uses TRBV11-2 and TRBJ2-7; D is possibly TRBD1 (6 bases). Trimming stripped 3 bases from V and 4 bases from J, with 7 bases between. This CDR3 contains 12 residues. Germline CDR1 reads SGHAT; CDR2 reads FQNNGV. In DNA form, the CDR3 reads TGTGCCAGCAGCTTCCAGGGGTACGAGCAGTACTTC. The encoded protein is CASSFQGYEQYF.

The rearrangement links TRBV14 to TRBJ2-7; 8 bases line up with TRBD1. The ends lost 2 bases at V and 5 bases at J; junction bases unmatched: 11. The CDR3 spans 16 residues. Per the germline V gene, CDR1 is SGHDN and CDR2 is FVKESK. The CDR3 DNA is TGTGCCAGCAGCCAACTCGGACAGGGATCTCTCCACGAGCAGTACTTC. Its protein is CASSQLGQGSLHEQYF.

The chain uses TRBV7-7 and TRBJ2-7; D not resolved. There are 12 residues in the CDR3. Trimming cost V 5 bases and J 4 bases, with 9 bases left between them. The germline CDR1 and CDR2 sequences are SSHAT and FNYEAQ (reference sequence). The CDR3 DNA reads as TGTGCCAGCAGCGCGGACCGGTACGAGCAGTACTTC. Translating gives CASSADRYEQYF.

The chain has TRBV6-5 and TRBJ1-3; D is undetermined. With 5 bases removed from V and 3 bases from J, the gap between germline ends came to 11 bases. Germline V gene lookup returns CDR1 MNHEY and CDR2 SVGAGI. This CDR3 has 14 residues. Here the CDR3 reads CASSPLAGGNTIYF. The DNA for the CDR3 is TGTGCCAGCAGTCCTCTAGCGGGTGGAAACACCATATATTTT.

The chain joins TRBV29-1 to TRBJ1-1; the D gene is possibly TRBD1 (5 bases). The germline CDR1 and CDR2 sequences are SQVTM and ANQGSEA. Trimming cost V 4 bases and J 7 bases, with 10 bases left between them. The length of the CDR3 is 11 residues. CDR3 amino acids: CSVVPGSEAFF. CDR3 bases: TGCAGCGTTGTCCCAGGGAGTGAAGCTTTCTTT.

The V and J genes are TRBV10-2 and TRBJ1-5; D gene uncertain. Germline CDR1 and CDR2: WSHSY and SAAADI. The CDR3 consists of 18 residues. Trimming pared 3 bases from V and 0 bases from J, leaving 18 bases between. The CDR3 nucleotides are TGCGCCAGCAGTGACGACTTACCCACTGGGTATAGCAATCAGCCCCAGCATTTT. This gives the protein CASSDDLPTGYSNQPQHF.

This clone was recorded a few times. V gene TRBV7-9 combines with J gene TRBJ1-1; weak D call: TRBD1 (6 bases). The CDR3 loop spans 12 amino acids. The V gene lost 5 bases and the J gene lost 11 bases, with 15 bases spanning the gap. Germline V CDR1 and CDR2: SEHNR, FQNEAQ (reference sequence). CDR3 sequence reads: CASSRRGGPAFF. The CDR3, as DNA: TGTGCCAGCAGCCGGAGAGGGGGGCCGGCTTTCTTT. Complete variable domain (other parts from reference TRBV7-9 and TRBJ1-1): DTGVSQNPRHKITKRGQNVTFRCDPISEHNRLYWYRQTLGQGPEFLTYFQNEAQLEKSRLLSDRFSAERPKGSFSTLEIQRTEQGDSAMYLCASSRRGGPAFFGQGTRLTVV.

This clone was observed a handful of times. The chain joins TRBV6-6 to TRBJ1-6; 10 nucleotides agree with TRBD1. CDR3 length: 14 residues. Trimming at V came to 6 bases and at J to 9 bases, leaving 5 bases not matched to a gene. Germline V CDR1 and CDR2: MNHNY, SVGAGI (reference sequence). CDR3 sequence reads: CASRTDRGLSPLHF. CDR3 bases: TGTGCCAGCAGGACCGACAGGGGGCTTTCACCCCTCCACTTT.

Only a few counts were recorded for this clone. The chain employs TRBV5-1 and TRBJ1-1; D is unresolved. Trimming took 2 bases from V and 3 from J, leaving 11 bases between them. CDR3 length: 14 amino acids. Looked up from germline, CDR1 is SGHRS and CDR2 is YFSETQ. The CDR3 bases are TGCGCCAGCAGCTTTTCGTCTGGGGACACTGAAGCTTTCTTT. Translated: CASSFSSGDTEAFF. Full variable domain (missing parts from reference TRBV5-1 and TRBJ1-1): KAGVTQTPRYLIKTRGQQVTLSCSPISGHRSVSWYQQTPGQGLQFLFEYFSETQRNKGNFPGRFSGRQFSNSRSEMNVSTLELGDSALYLCASSFSSGDTEAFFGQGTRLTVV.

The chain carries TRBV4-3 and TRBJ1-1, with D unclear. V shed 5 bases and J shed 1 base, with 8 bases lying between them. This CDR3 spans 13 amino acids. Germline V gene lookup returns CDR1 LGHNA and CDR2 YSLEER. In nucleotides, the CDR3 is TGCGCCAGCAGCACTACAGCGAACACTGAAGCTTTCTTT. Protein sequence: CASSTTANTEAFF.

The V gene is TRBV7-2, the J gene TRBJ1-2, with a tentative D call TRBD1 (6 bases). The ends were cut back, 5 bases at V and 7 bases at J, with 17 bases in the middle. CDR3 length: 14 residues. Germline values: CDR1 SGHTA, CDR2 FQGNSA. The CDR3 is CASSRGRTLSGYTF. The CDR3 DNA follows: TGTGCCAGCAGCCGGGGGCGGACACTATCTGGCTACACCTTC.

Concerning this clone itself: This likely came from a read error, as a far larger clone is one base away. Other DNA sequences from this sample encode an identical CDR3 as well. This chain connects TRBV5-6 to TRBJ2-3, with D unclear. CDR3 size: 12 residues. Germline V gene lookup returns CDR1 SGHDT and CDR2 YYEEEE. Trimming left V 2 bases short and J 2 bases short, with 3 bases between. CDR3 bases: TGTGCCAGCAGCTTAACCACAGATACGCAGTATTTT. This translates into CASSLTTDTQYF.

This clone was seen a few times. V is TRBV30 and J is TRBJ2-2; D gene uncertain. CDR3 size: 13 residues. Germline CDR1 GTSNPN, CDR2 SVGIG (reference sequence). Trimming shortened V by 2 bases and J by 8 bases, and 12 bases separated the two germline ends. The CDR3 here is CAWSLGNRGELFF. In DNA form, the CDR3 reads TGTGCCTGGAGTCTCGGAAATCGGGGGGAGCTGTTTTTT.

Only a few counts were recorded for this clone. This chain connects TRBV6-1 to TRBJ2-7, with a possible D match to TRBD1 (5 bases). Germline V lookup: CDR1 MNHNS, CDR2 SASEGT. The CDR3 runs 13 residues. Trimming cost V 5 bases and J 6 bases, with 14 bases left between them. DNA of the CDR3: TGTGCCAGCAGTCTAAGGGGCAGGGCCGAGCAGTACGTC. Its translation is CASSLRGRAEQYV.

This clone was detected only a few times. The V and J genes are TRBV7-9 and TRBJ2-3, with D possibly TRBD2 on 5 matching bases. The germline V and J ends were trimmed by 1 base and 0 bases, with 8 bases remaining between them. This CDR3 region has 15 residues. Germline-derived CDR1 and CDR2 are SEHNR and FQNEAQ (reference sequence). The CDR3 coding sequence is TGTGCCAGCAGCTTAGACGGGGAGAGCACAGATACGCAGTATTTT. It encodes CASSLDGESTDTQYF. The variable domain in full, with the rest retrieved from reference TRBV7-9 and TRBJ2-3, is DTGVSQNPRHKITKRGQNVTFRCDPISEHNRLYWYRQTLGQGPEFLTYFQNEAQLEKSRLLSDRFSAERPKGSFSTLEIQRTEQGDSAMYLCASSLDGESTDTQYFGPGTRLTVL.

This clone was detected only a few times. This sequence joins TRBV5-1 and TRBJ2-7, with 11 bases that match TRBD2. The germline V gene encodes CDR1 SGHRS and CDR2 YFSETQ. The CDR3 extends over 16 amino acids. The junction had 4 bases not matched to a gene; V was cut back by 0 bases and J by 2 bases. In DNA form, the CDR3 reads TGCGCCAGCAGCTTGGATAGCGGGGGGGTCCCCTACGAGCAGTACTTC. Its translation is CASSLDSGGVPYEQYF.

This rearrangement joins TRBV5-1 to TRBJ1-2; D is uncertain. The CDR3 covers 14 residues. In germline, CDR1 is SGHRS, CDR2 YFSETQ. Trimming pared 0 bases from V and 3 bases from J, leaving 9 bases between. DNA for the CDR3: TGCGCCAGCAGCTTGGTTAGCAACCACTATGGCTACACCTTC. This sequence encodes CASSLVSNHYGYTF.

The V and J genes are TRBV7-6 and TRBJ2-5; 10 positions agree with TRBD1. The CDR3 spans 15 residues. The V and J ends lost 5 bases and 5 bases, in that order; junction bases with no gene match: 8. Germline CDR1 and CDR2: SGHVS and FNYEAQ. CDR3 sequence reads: CASSHRDRGWETQYF. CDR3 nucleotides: TGTGCCAGCAGCCACAGGGACAGGGGATGGGAGACCCAGTACTTC.

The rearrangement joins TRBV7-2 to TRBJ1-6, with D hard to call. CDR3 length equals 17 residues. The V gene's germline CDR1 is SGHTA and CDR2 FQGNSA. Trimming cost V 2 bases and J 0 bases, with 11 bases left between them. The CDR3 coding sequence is TGTGCCAGCAGCTTAATCGCCGGGAGCTCCTATAATTCACCCCTCCACTTT. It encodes CASSLIAGSSYNSPLHF.

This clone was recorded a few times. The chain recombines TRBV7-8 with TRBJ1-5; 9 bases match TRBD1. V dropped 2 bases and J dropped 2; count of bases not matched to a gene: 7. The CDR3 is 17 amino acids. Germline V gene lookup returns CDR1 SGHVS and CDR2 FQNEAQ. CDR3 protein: CASSLSDRGYGNQPQHF. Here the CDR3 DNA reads TGTGCCAGCAGCTTAAGTGACAGGGGGTATGGCAATCAGCCCCAGCATTTT.